The 30 T cell receptor beta chains below were found in one sample sequenced in a study of T-cell memory formation after mild COVID-19. TCRdb analysed the 5' RACE reads with MiXCR anew, one entry per CDR3 protein. The table includes around 300,000 distinct CDR3 sequences, approximately 15% detected once. The sequenced material came from PBMCs or a T cell subset sorted from them (not recorded which). These receptors were collected from a man aged 18-30 years who had mild COVID-19 (a few samples of this study predate the infection). Cell type and time point are not known.

V usage is TRBV30 and J usage is TRBJ2-3; 10 bases line up with TRBD2. Germline values: CDR1 GTSNPN, CDR2 SVGIG (reference sequence). This CDR3 is built from 17 residues. V trimming: 2 bases; J trimming: 1 base; junction bases outside the gene matches: 9. This CDR3 reads CAWSRSSGGYCTDTQYF. The CDR3 DNA is TGTGCCTGGAGTAGGTCTAGCGGGGGATATTGCACAGATACGCAGTATTTT. Variable domain in full (rest from reference TRBV30 and TRBJ2-3): SQTIHQWPATLVQPVGSPLSLECTVEGTSNPNLYWYRQAAGRGLQLLFYSVGIGQISSEVPQNLSASRPQDRQFILSSKKLLLSDSGFYLCAWSRSSGGYCTDTQYFGPGTRLTVL.

This clonotype showed up just a few times. The chain recombines TRBV5-1 with TRBJ1-2, with a possible D match to TRBD1 (5 bases). V lost 2 bases to trimming and J lost 5 bases, with 13 bases between them. Germline-derived CDR1 and CDR2 are SGHRS and YFSETQ. The CDR3 consists of 14 residues. The CDR3 is CASSFGQGPYGYTF. The CDR3 bases are TGCGCCAGCAGCTTTGGCCAGGGACCTTATGGCTACACCTTC.

This clonotype turned up a few times. The gene calls are TRBV7-9 and TRBJ1-3; D is unclear. Germline-derived CDR1 and CDR2 are SEHNR and FQNEAQ (reference sequence). Trimming pared 7 bases from V and 4 bases from J, leaving 14 bases between. CDR3 length: 14 residues. The CDR3 region is CASTGVGSGNTIYF. In nucleotides, the CDR3 is TGTGCCAGCACCGGCGTGGGAAGCGGAAACACCATATATTTT.

The chain employs TRBV5-1 and TRBJ2-5; D call uncertain. V was clipped by 4 bases and J by 5 bases, with 12 bases between them. The CDR3 covers 13 residues. From germline, CDR1 is SGHRS and CDR2 YFSETQ. CDR3 residues: CASSEQSSETQYF. The CDR3 DNA is TGCGCCAGCAGCGAGCAATCTTCTGAGACCCAGTACTTC.

The chain has TRBV20-1 and TRBJ2-1; 9 bases map to TRBD2. This CDR3 contains 14 residues. Losses at the gene ends were 2 bases for V and 10 bases for J; bases not matched to a gene: 9. The germline V gene encodes CDR1 DFQATT and CDR2 SNEGSKA (reference sequence). CDR3 nucleotide sequence: TGCAGTGCTAGATCGCGGGGGGGGCCATGGGAGCAGTTCTTC. Encoded protein: CSARSRGGPWEQFF.

In this sample, this clonotype turned up many times. This chain connects TRBV6-6 to TRBJ2-5, with D possibly being TRBD1 or TRBD2 (6 bases each). The CDR3 is 15 amino acids. Trimming took off 0 bases at V and 4 bases at J, with 12 bases between the two ends. The V gene's germline CDR1 is MNHNY and CDR2 SVGAGI (reference sequence). The CDR3 coding sequence is TGTGCCAGCAGTTACTCTACGAAGGGGGGAGAGACCCAGTACTTC. Protein product: CASSYSTKGGETQYF.

The chain joins TRBV5-1 to TRBJ1-1; perhaps TRBD1 as D (5 bases). The germline V gene has CDR1 SGHRS and CDR2 YFSETQ. The CDR3 has 14 residues. V lost 4 bases and J 4 bases, leaving 14 bases between the germline ends. The CDR3 DNA is TGCGCCAGCAGCCCGACAGCACAGGTCACTGAAGCTTTCTTT. As protein: CASSPTAQVTEAFF.

The chain combines TRBV20-1 with TRBJ2-1, with D possibly being TRBD1 or TRBD2 (5 bases each). The germline V and J ends were trimmed by 6 bases and 0 bases, with 12 bases remaining between them. Germline V gene sequence: CDR1 DFQATT, CDR2 SNEGSKA (reference sequence). This CDR3 has 14 amino acids. The CDR3 sequence is CSAPGTPSYNEQFF. The CDR3 DNA sequence: TGCAGTGCCCCCGGGACCCCCTCCTACAATGAGCAGTTCTTC.

This clonotype was picked up many times. The V and J genes are TRBV12-3 or TRBV12-4 and TRBJ1-2; D ambiguous. This CDR3 contains 15 residues. V lost 6 bases to trimming and J lost 4 bases, with 18 bases between them. The DNA for the CDR3 is TGTGCCAGCAGCCACCAGGACGGACCATTCTATGGCTACACCTTC. Protein product: CASSHQDGPFYGYTF.

The genes are TRBV4-3 and TRBJ2-3; D may be TRBD2 (6 bases). CDR3 length: 17 residues. Germline CDR1 and CDR2: LGHNA and YSLEER. Trimming stripped 4 bases from V and 0 bases from J, with 17 bases between. CDR3 amino acids: CASSRSLAGTSTDTQYF. The CDR3 bases are TGCGCCAGCAGCCGCTCCCTGGCGGGGACTAGCACAGATACGCAGTATTTT.

V gene TRBV21-1 combines with J gene TRBJ2-5. TRBV21-1 is assigned pseudogene status. The CDR3 covers 19 residues. Here the CDR3 reads CASSMEWAAETVAKETQYF. For the CDR3, the DNA is TGTGCCAGCAGCATGGAATGGGCAGCAGAAACAGTAGCCAAAGAGACCCAGTACTTC.

This rearrangement joins TRBV4-1 to TRBJ2-7; 7 bases are shared with TRBD1. The germline V gene has CDR1 MGHRA and CDR2 YSYEKL. CDR3 length: 16 amino acids. Trimming took 1 base from V and 4 from J; bases not matched to a gene: 10. The CDR3 bases are TGCGCCAGCAGCCAAGGGCCACAGGGGAATCGTTACGAGCAGTACGTC. Translating gives CASSQGPQGNRYEQYV.

The sample holds a few counts of this clonotype. This chain connects TRBV6-2 or TRBV6-3 to TRBJ2-7; TRBD1 matches 10 bases. The germline gives CDR1 MNHEY, CDR2 SVGEGT. Losses at the gene ends were 0 bases for V and 0 bases for J; bases not matched to a gene: 11. The CDR3 loop spans 19 amino acids. The CDR3 protein is CASSYSMTGGPNPSYEQYF. In DNA, the CDR3 is TGTGCCAGCAGTTACTCGATGACAGGGGGCCCTAATCCCTCCTACGAGCAGTACTTC.

This chain links TRBV28 with TRBJ2-7; a weak D match, TRBD1 (5 bases). This CDR3 is 13 amino acids long. V was trimmed by 4 bases and J by 2 bases, leaving 9 bases between them. CDR1 is MDHEN, CDR2 SYDVKM, per germline. The DNA for the CDR3 is TGTGCCAGCAGTTCAGGGATTACCTACGAGCAGTACGTC. Protein product: CASSSGITYEQYV.

This clonotype was detected a few times. The chain uses TRBV7-3 and TRBJ2-1, with 8 bases matching TRBD1. The V and J ends lost 3 bases and 0 bases, in that order; junction bases with no gene match: 16. Germline loops: CDR1 SGHTA, CDR2 FQGTGA. The CDR3 runs to 20 residues. Here the CDR3 DNA reads TGTGCCAGCAGCTTCGCGCCCGGACAGGGATCGGGGAGCTCCTACAATGAGCAGTTCTTC. Its translation: CASSFAPGQGSGSSYNEQFF.

This clonotype has just a few counts. The chain recombines TRBV29-1 with TRBJ1-2; D remains unclear. Germline CDR1 and CDR2: SQVTM and ANQGSEA. CDR3 length equals 11 residues. The germline V and J ends were trimmed by 5 bases and 2 bases, with 6 bases remaining between them. CDR3 loop: CSVSRNYGYTF. The DNA of the CDR3 is TGCAGCGTTTCCAGGAACTATGGCTACACCTTC.

This chain links TRBV7-3 with TRBJ2-7; D is possibly TRBD1 (6 bases). The germline CDR1 and CDR2 sequences are SGHTA and FQGTGA. This CDR3 spans 14 amino acids. The germline V and J ends were trimmed by 5 bases and 3 bases, with 14 bases remaining between them. The CDR3 DNA follows: TGTGCCAGCAGCAAACAGGGTTCTGGCTACGAGCAGTACTTC. Protein: CASSKQGSGYEQYF. Looking up the rest from reference TRBV7-3 and TRBJ2-7 gives the full variable domain: GAGVSQTPSNKVTEKGKYVELRCDPISGHTALYWYRQSLGQGPEFLIYFQGTGAADDSGLPNDRFFAVRPEGSVSTLKIQRTERGDSAVYLCASSKQGSGYEQYFGPGTRLTVT.

V is TRBV6-2 or TRBV6-3 and J is TRBJ1-1; D might be TRBD1 (5 bases). The V gene's germline CDR1 is MNHEY and CDR2 SVGEGT. Between the trimmed V and J ends, which lost 4 bases and 0 bases, there was a span of 12 bases. This CDR3 spans 15 amino acids. The CDR3 loop reads CASSFDRIMNTEAFF. CDR3 bases: TGTGCCAGCAGTTTCGACAGAATTATGAACACTGAAGCTTTCTTT.

This clonotype came up a few times. In DNA, the CDR3 is TGCGCCAGCAGCCAAGATTTGGTAGCGGGGGGTGGATACAATGAGCAGTTCTTC. This translates into CASSQDLVAGGGYNEQFF. The chain carries TRBV4-3 and TRBJ2-1; 10 bases line up with TRBD2. CDR3 length: 18 residues. V gave up 0 bases and J gave up 4 bases; unmatched junction bases: 9. CDR1 is LGHNA and CDR2 is YSLEER in the germline V gene.

This clonotype has a handful of counts. The chain is built from TRBV12-3 or TRBV12-4 and TRBJ2-2; a possible D gene is TRBD2 (6 bases). The CDR3 contains 15 residues. Trimming pared 7 bases from V and 3 bases from J, leaving 15 bases between. CDR3 protein: CASTLVGGYTGELFF. CDR3 nucleotide sequence: TGTGCCAGCACCTTGGTGGGGGGATACACCGGGGAGCTGTTTTTT.

This clonotype has a handful of counts. The V gene is TRBV29-1, the J gene TRBJ1-2, with a possible D match to TRBD1 (6 bases). This CDR3 has 16 residues. The germline CDR1 and CDR2 sequences are SQVTM and ANQGSEA. V dropped 5 bases and J dropped 4 bases, with 23 bases sitting between them. The DNA of the CDR3 is TGCAGCGTTCCGATTCAGACAGGAGAGGGTGTCTATGGCTACACCTTC. Protein product: CSVPIQTGEGVYGYTF. Complete variable domain (other parts from reference TRBV29-1 and TRBJ1-2): SAVISQKPSRDICQRGTSLTIQCQVDSQVTMMFWYRQQPGQSLTLIATANQGSEATYESGFVIDKFPISRPNLTFSTLTVSNMSPEDSSIYLCSVPIQTGEGVYGYTFGSGTRLTVV.

This clonotype was observed a handful of times. The CDR3 protein is CASRGTGVAWEQYV. For the CDR3, the DNA is TGTGCCAGCAGGGGGACAGGGGTTGCTTGGGAGCAGTACGTC. The chain couples TRBV28 to TRBJ2-7; TRBD1 aligns across 10 bases. Germline CDR1 and CDR2: MDHEN and SYDVKM. The V gene end was trimmed by 6 bases and the J gene end by 7 bases; junction bases not matched to a gene: 9. The CDR3 consists of 14 residues.

This clonotype was observed a handful of times. The chain links TRBV7-9 to TRBJ2-5; a weak D match, TRBD2 (7 bases). CDR3 length: 15 residues. Deletions cut 5 bases from V and 5 bases from J, with 18 bases between. From germline, CDR1 is SEHNR and CDR2 FQNEAQ (reference sequence). The CDR3 spells CASSPPLGGGETQYF. The CDR3 DNA sequence: TGTGCCAGCAGCCCCCCCCTTGGGGGGGGCGAGACCCAGTACTTC.

The chain joins TRBV6-5 to TRBJ2-3, with 10 bases matching TRBD2. The CDR3 has 16 amino acids. The V gene's germline CDR1 is MNHEY and CDR2 SVGAGI. The junction had 10 bases not matched to a gene; V was cut back by 6 bases and J by 4 bases. DNA of the CDR3: TGTGCCAGCAGCCTTAAGCGGGGGGGCGGATCAGATACGCAGTATTTT. It translates to CASSLKRGGGSDTQYF.

This clonotype was detected only a few times. The V call is TRBV5-1, the J call TRBJ1-1, with TRBD1 matching over 7 bases. Germline V gene data show CDR1 as SGHRS and CDR2 as YFSETQ. Trimming at V came to 4 bases and at J to 0 bases, leaving 6 bases not matched to a gene. CDR3 length: 15 residues. For the CDR3, the DNA is TGCGCCAGCAGCGGTGGGACAGAGATGAACACTGAAGCTTTCTTT. This sequence encodes CASSGGTEMNTEAFF.

The V and J genes are TRBV7-2 and TRBJ1-6; 8 nucleotides line up with TRBD1. Germline lookup yields CDR1 SGHTA and CDR2 FQGNSA. V dropped 5 bases and J dropped 11; count of bases not matched to a gene: 8. This CDR3 comprises 14 residues. CDR3 sequence reads: CASSTDRVNTPLHF. DNA for the CDR3: TGTGCCAGCAGCACGGACAGGGTCAATACACCCCTCCACTTT.

This clonotype occurred a few times. The J gene is TRBJ1-1, the V gene TRBV5-1; no clear D. The CDR3 loop spans 15 amino acids. Trimming shortened V by 4 bases and J by 6 bases, and 19 bases separated the two germline ends. Germline V gene data show CDR1 as SGHRS and CDR2 as YFSETQ. Here the CDR3 reads CASSPKRMGIPEAFF. CDR3 sequence (DNA): TGCGCCAGCAGCCCTAAACGGATGGGAATCCCTGAAGCTTTCTTT.

CDR3 sequence: CSVEDQETNYGYTF. The CDR3 DNA sequence: TGCAGCGTTGAAGATCAGGAGACTAACTATGGCTACACCTTC. The chain employs TRBV29-1 and TRBJ1-2; unclear D gene. Trimming stripped 0 bases from V and 0 bases from J, with 8 bases between. Germline values: CDR1 SQVTM, CDR2 ANQGSEA. The CDR3 loop spans 14 amino acids.

This clonotype was detected a few times. V gene TRBV20-1 combines with J gene TRBJ2-3; 7 bases agree with TRBD2. The CDR3 is 13 amino acids. The ends lost 5 bases at V and 2 bases at J; junction bases unmatched: 4. The germline V gene encodes CDR1 DFQATT and CDR2 SNEGSKA (reference sequence). The CDR3 loop is CSAGAGSTDTQYF. The CDR3 coding sequence is TGCAGTGCTGGAGCGGGGTCCACAGATACGCAGTATTTT.

The chain links TRBV4-1 to TRBJ2-7; 11 nucleotides agree with TRBD1. The CDR3 length is 14 residues. Per the germline V gene, CDR1 is MGHRA and CDR2 is YSYEKL. V was clipped by 6 bases and J by 4 bases; unmatched bases: 5. The CDR3 region has the DNA TGCGCCAGCAGTCGGGGACAGGGGGATTACGAGCAGTACGTC. Amino acids: CASSRGQGDYEQYV.